Below, 25 T cell receptor beta chains from the same sample are listed, as sequenced in a study of identical twins. One entry per CDR3 protein, called by TCRdb with MiXCR from the 5' RACE reads. The data show 400,000 to 500,000 distinct CDR3 sequences, roughly an eighth seen once. In addition, the sample was reused for a study of yellow fever vaccine responses in identical twins.

The sample consisted of CD4+ T cells sorted from blood. The receptors stem from a woman aged 18-29 years in good health.

The CDR3: CASSPTGPLRGETQYF. The DNA for the CDR3 is TGCGCCAGCAGCCCCACAGGACCCCTGAGGGGAGAGACCCAGTACTTC. The genes are TRBV5-1 and TRBJ2-5; D is perhaps TRBD1 or TRBD2 (5 bases each). The V gene lost 4 bases and the J gene lost 4 bases, with 20 bases spanning the gap. There are 16 residues in the CDR3. Germline V gene lookup returns CDR1 SGHRS and CDR2 YFSETQ. The full variable domain, its missing parts supplied by reference TRBV5-1 and TRBJ2-5, is KAGVTQTPRYLIKTRGQQVTLSCSPISGHRSVSWYQQTPGQGLQFLFEYFSETQRNKGNFPGRFSGRQFSNSRSEMNVSTLELGDSALYLCASSPTGPLRGETQYFGPGTRLLVL.

This clonotype has a handful of counts. The chain has TRBV28 and TRBJ1-1; possibly TRBD1 for D (6 bases). V was cut by 0 bases and J by 10 bases, with 12 bases left in between. The CDR3 runs to 13 residues. Germline lookup yields CDR1 MDHEN and CDR2 SYDVKM. CDR3 sequence reads: CASSLWPGEGAFF. The CDR3 coding sequence is TGTGCCAGCAGTTTATGGCCAGGGGAGGGAGCTTTCTTT.

This clonotype was seen only a few times. The V gene is TRBV15, the J gene TRBJ1-1, with D perhaps matching TRBD1 (6 bases). The CDR3 runs to 13 residues. V lost 5 bases and J lost 3, with 10 bases in between. Germline V gene lookup returns CDR1 LNHNV and CDR2 YYDKDF (reference sequence). CDR3 sequence (DNA): TGTGCCACCAGCTTGAGGGGGGACACTGAAGCTTTCTTT. Protein: CATSLRGDTEAFF.

The chain employs TRBV7-6 and TRBJ2-3, with 10 bases lining up with TRBD1. This CDR3 comprises 16 residues. V dropped 6 bases and J dropped 1; count of bases not matched to a gene: 7. Looked up from germline, CDR1 is SGHVS and CDR2 is FNYEAQ. The CDR3, as DNA: TGTGCCAGCAGTACCAGACAGGGGGCGGGCACAGATACGCAGTATTTT. This translates into CASSTRQGAGTDTQYF.

This clonotype was recorded a few times. The V call is TRBV6-1, the J call TRBJ1-1; a weak D match, TRBD1 (6 bases). The CDR3 contains 15 residues. V shed 5 bases and J shed 1 base, with 14 bases lying between them. From germline, CDR1 is MNHNS and CDR2 SASEGT. This CDR3 is CASSKTRDTNTEAFF. CDR3 DNA sequence: TGTGCCAGCAGTAAAACGCGGGACACGAACACTGAAGCTTTCTTT.

This clonotype was detected only a few times. The gene calls are TRBV6-2 or TRBV6-3 and TRBJ2-7; unclear D gene. V lost 8 bases and J 4 bases, leaving 15 bases between the germline ends. The CDR3 runs 13 residues. Per germline, CDR1 MNHEY and CDR2 SVGEGT. The CDR3: CASGQLDLYEQYF. The CDR3 DNA reads TGTGCCAGCGGCCAGCTAGATTTATACGAGCAGTACTTC.

The table lists this clonotype with many counts. The chain links TRBV28 to TRBJ1-4; 7 bases are shared with TRBD1. Trimming cost V 7 bases and J 7 bases; bases outside gene matches: 6. The V gene's germline CDR1 is MDHEN and CDR2 SYDVKM. This CDR3 comprises 13 residues. The CDR3 DNA reads TGTGCCAGCAACACAGGGGCTGGTGAAAAACTGTTTTTT. Its translation is CASNTGAGEKLFF.

In its sample, this clonotype was seen a few times. The chain has TRBV18 and TRBJ2-1, with D possibly TRBD1 on 5 matching bases. Trimming removed 1 base at V and 8 bases at J, with 12 bases between. This CDR3 has 14 amino acids. CDR1 and CDR2 from the germline V gene are KGHSH and LQKENI. CDR3 in amino acids: CASSPLREGDEQFF. The CDR3 DNA reads as TGTGCCAGCTCACCACTCAGGGAAGGGGATGAGCAGTTCTTC.

The chain recombines TRBV24-1 with TRBJ2-5; a weak D match, TRBD1 (6 bases). The length of the CDR3 is 13 residues. V was shortened by 7 bases and J by 4 bases, with 12 bases between the two germline ends. Germline CDR1 reads KGHDR; CDR2 reads SFDVKD. DNA of the CDR3: TGTGCCACCAGGGACAGTTATTCAGAGACCCAGTACTTC. It encodes CATRDSYSETQYF.

This clonotype appeared a few times. The chain has TRBV12-3 or TRBV12-4 and TRBJ2-2; 8 bases are a match to TRBD2. V lost 7 bases and J lost 4; bases outside the gene matches: 8. The length of the CDR3 is 15 residues. The chain's CDR3 is CASTFFAGGTGELFF. CDR3 nucleotide sequence: TGTGCCAGCACTTTTTTTGCGGGAGGCACCGGGGAGCTGTTTTTT.

The V call is TRBV12-3 or TRBV12-4, the J call TRBJ2-3; TRBD2 agrees at 8 bases. The length of the CDR3 is 13 residues. V lost 8 bases, J lost 5 bases, and 6 bases stayed unmatched. CDR3 loop: CASAGRAGDTQYF. The CDR3 region has the DNA TGTGCCAGCGCCGGGAGGGCCGGAGATACGCAGTATTTT.

The chain links TRBV10-3 to TRBJ2-7; 8 bases align to TRBD1. There are 15 residues in the CDR3. The V segment lost 6 bases and the J segment 2 bases; nucleotides outside the gene matches: 9. CDR1 is ENHRY, CDR2 SYGVKD, per germline. CDR3 protein: CAISDGQGRTYEQYF. The CDR3 DNA is TGTGCCATCAGCGATGGACAGGGTCGGACCTACGAGCAGTACTTC.

V gene TRBV7-8 combines with J gene TRBJ2-3, with TRBD2 matching 11 bases. The V segment lost 5 bases and the J segment 2 bases; nucleotides outside the gene matches: 9. This CDR3 comprises 17 residues. Germline assignment: CDR1 SGHVS and CDR2 FQNEAQ. The CDR3 nucleotides are TGTGCCAGCAGCCCGACCCGGACTAGCGGGTTCACAGATACGCAGTATTTT. As protein: CASSPTRTSGFTDTQYF.

In this sample, this clonotype turned up many times. V is TRBV12-3 or TRBV12-4 and J is TRBJ2-2, with 10 bases matching TRBD1. This CDR3 has 13 residues. Here the CDR3 reads CVSWDRGSGELFF. CDR3 nucleotide sequence: TGTGTGTCCTGGGACAGGGGATCCGGGGAGCTGTTTTTT.

This clonotype has a handful of counts. This chain links TRBV5-6 with TRBJ2-6; 11 bases map to TRBD1. Germline assignment: CDR1 SGHDT and CDR2 YYEEEE. The CDR3 runs to 18 residues. After removal of 4 bases from V and 2 bases from J, the junction contained 8 bases not matched to a gene. CDR3 amino acids: CASSVPGQGVAGANVLTF. The CDR3 DNA reads as TGTGCCAGCAGCGTACCGGGACAGGGGGTAGCTGGGGCCAACGTCCTGACTTTC.

The sample holds a few counts of this clonotype. This chain joins TRBV6-1 and TRBJ2-5; 8 bases match TRBD1. V lost 0 bases to trimming and J lost 2 bases; unmatched junction nucleotides: 14. The V gene's germline CDR1 is MNHNS and CDR2 SASEGT. The CDR3 has 19 residues. The CDR3 bases are TGTGCCAGCAGTGAAGCTATGGGAAGTGAGGGACAGGATCAAGAGACCCAGTACTTC. This codes for CASSEAMGSEGQDQETQYF.

The chain recombines TRBV12-3 or TRBV12-4 with TRBJ1-1, with D perhaps TRBD1 (6 bases). V lost 3 bases, J lost 0 bases, and 14 bases lay in between. The CDR3 covers 16 residues. The chain's CDR3 is CASSFFLGQLNTEAFF. The CDR3 DNA reads as TGTGCCAGCAGTTTTTTCCTCGGACAGCTGAACACTGAAGCTTTCTTT.

This rearrangement joins TRBV10-3 to TRBJ2-1; a weak D match, TRBD1 (6 bases). The CDR3 is 16 residues long. The germline V gene encodes CDR1 ENHRY and CDR2 SYGVKD. V was shortened by 2 bases and J by 6 bases, with 17 bases between the two germline ends. CDR3 sequence: CAISERRGGGFNEQFF. CDR3 bases: TGTGCCATCAGTGAGAGACGTGGGGGCGGCTTCAATGAGCAGTTCTTC.

The rearrangement joins TRBV7-2 to TRBJ2-4; 11 positions match TRBD2. This CDR3 is built from 14 residues. J was trimmed by 7 bases and V by 4 bases; bases with no gene match: 3. The germline V gene encodes CDR1 SGHTA and CDR2 FQGNSA. CDR3 in amino acids: CASSSRLAGNIQYF. The DNA of the CDR3 is TGTGCCAGCAGCTCCAGACTAGCGGGGAACATTCAGTACTTC.

The table lists this clonotype with many counts. The genes are TRBV27 and TRBJ2-7; the match to TRBD2 covers 7 bases. J was trimmed by 4 bases and V by 3 bases; bases with no gene match: 6. This CDR3 spans 14 amino acids. Germline CDR1 is MNHEY and CDR2 is SMNVEV (reference sequence). CDR3 bases: TGTGCCAGCAGTTTGGGCGGGAGAGGATACGAGCAGTACTTC. Protein sequence: CASSLGGRGYEQYF.

This rearrangement joins TRBV20-1 to TRBJ2-1; 12 nucleotides line up with TRBD2. CDR3 size: 17 residues. Unmatched junction bases numbered 11, after V lost 0 bases and J lost 8 bases. CDR1 and CDR2 (germline): DFQATT, SNEGSKA (reference sequence). CDR3 DNA sequence: TGCAGTGCTAGAGATCCCAGACTAGCGGGAGACAAGGATGAGCAGTTCTTC. Translating gives CSARDPRLAGDKDEQFF.

This chain links TRBV20-1 with TRBJ2-5, with a tentative D call TRBD2 (5 bases). V lost 0 bases and J 2 bases, leaving 13 bases between the germline ends. Germline V gene data show CDR1 as DFQATT and CDR2 as SNEGSKA (reference sequence). The CDR3 has 15 residues. The CDR3 region is CSARDYKRLQETQYF. The CDR3 coding sequence is TGCAGTGCTAGAGATTATAAGCGGCTGCAAGAGACCCAGTACTTC.

The chain links TRBV12-3 or TRBV12-4 to TRBJ2-2; D not certain. V lost 3 bases, J lost 5 bases, and 10 bases lay in between. This CDR3 contains 14 residues. As DNA, the CDR3 is TGTGCCAGCAGTTTTCCCCAGCCAACCGGGGAGCTGTTTTTT. Its protein is CASSFPQPTGELFF.

The rearrangement uses TRBV6-1 and TRBJ2-5, with 11 bases identical to TRBD2. The CDR3 is 19 amino acids. J gave up 4 bases and V 5 bases, and 18 bases lay outside the gene matches. Germline assignment: CDR1 MNHNS and CDR2 SASEGT. The CDR3 nucleotides read TGTGCCAGCAGTCCCCGTTTTAAACTAGCGGGAGTTTCGGGAGAGACCCAGTACTTC. It yields the protein CASSPRFKLAGVSGETQYF.

This clonotype turned up a few times. V usage is TRBV18 and J usage is TRBJ2-1, with D perhaps TRBD1 or TRBD2 (5 bases each). The CDR3 is 15 residues long. The germline gives CDR1 KGHSH, CDR2 LQKENI. V gave up 1 base and J gave up 8 bases, with 15 bases separating them. The CDR3 region is CASSPLPGRRDEQFF. DNA for the CDR3: TGTGCCAGCTCACCACTACCGGGACGAAGAGATGAGCAGTTCTTC.